This section outlines one T cell receptor (beta chain) sequence together with its context. The clone's antigen remains unknown. There are no base qualities to consult, and no much larger clone falls within one base. The cohort consisted of 666 healthy bone marrow donors. At the time of sampling, every cohort member was nominally healthy, though immune exposures that went unrecorded were likely present. The donor tested CMV seronegative, placing the donor among the 300 to 400 seronegative members of the cohort. Every donor gave a peripheral blood sample, and the peripheral blood mononuclear cells from that sample were used for TCR beta sequencing. The Qiagen DNeasy Blood Extraction Kit was used to extract genomic DNA from the blood cell samples. Trimming costs V 6 bases and J 3 bases, and their ends lie 14 bases apart. Reading from cysteine to phenylalanine, the CDR3 counts 15 amino acids. The retained sequence is limited to the CDR3, 45 bases, with the frame set at the first base. Per the germline V gene, LGHNA is the CDR1 and YSLEER is the CDR2.

Libraries were constructed by the immunoSEQ multiplex PCR assay. The multiplex PCR relied on a mix of 60 forward primers for TCR Vbeta segments and 13 reverse primers for TCR Jbeta segments. Amplification of the CDR3 region of rearranged TCR beta genes was performed with a multiplex PCR assay on genomic DNA. Amplified TCR beta libraries were sequenced as 87-base-pair reads on the Illumina HiSeq System. In the authors' own workflow: Across the 600 to 700 repertoires, a later analysis counted 75 million to 90 million unique TCR beta chains, 9.5 million to 12 million of which were shared by at least two donors. To remove PCR and sequencing errors, raw reads were error-corrected and collapsed into unique sequences using a nearest-neighbor algorithm that merged closely related sequences. Alignment of CDR3 sequences to IMGT reference sequences was used to assign V, D and J gene segments. Each retained sequence needed at least a six-nucleotide match to both a V gene segment and a J gene segment. A rearrangement counted as productive if the CDR3 had no stop codons and remained in frame with V and J, and every other rearrangement counted as non-productive. CDR3 was defined by IMGT convention, running from the second conserved V-encoded cysteine to the conserved J-encoded phenylalanine. The earlier analysis of about 590 of the donors excluded sequences that lacked an unambiguous match to a single V gene segment. In an earlier analysis of 450 to 700 of the donors, V segments were called functional above 56.7% productive rearrangements and were called segregating when the between-donor standard deviation exceeded 5%. A statistical classification framework was built for diagnosing cytomegalovirus status from the catalog of TCR beta chain sequences. In a later analysis, TCR nucleotide sequences were compared against IMGT/GENE-DB human TR gene sequences so that V and J genes could be assigned. The TCRdist pipeline was used in a later analysis to assign CDR3 sequences and most-parsimonious VDJ recombination scenarios. In a later analysis, every TCR beta chain was defined by the combination of its CDR3 amino acid sequence and its V-gene family, and reads without a unique V-gene family were dropped. A later analysis removed 592 highly shared, low-generation-probability nucleotide sequences to deal with suspected cross-contamination and a sequencing artifact. In a later analysis, a clonal expansion index was calculated for each public chain from normalized within-repertoire ranks of inferred template counts. In a later analysis, generation probabilities were computed using a VDJ recombination model fitted to out-of-frame rearrangements, and the results were checked against IGoR. In a later analysis, TCR-TCR, TCR-HLA and TCR-CMV co-occurrence was scored with hypergeometric tests, and a repertoire-size bias correction was applied to TCR pairs. A later analysis estimated false discovery rates by permuting HLA or CMV assignments 20 times. In a later analysis, co-occurring TCRs were grouped using DBSCAN, and TCRdist sequence similarity was added for clustering within HLA-allele-positive subsets. For co-occurrence clustering, repertoires with fewer than 30,000 or more than 120,000 public chains were excluded, along with roughly 5 repertoires with anomalous nucleotide sharing. Here the immuneACCESS table is served through TCRdb, limited to in-frame sequences with V and J called. Missing clones are a known gap in these copies; in checked studies unresolved V genes cover under half, and the rest lacks a known reason. That table is the source of V, J and clone size, and D and trimming were worked out from the DNA. The sample records roughly 130,000 clones, approximately 80% of which are singletons. About 2% of the sample rests with the top ten.

The data were obtained in a study of cytomegalovirus exposure and HLA in healthy donors (dated by TCRdb to 2017 to 2019). Looking at the study overall: In an earlier analysis of 450 to 750 of the donors, 276 Gb of sequence data and 120 million or so unique TCR beta sequences from roughly 180 million T cells were reported. An early release covering 550 to 650 HLA-typed donors comprised approximately 300 gigabases of sequencing data and approximately 85 million unique TCR sequences. The genetic ancestry cluster associated with self-reported Caucasian donors included approximately 85% of the 398 genotyped donors. The study aimed to test whether cataloging public T cell receptors could reveal signatures of past pathogen exposure. The T cell repertoires of some 670 subjects were profiled by immunosequencing and related to cytomegalovirus serostatus. In addition to the first cohort of roughly 670 subjects, a separate validation cohort of some 120 different subjects was used. High-throughput TCR immunosequencing, statistical association of individual TCRs with disease status, and machine learning were combined to predict cytomegalovirus infection status. A later analysis re-examined previously published TCR beta repertoires from over 500 donors and added high-resolution HLA genotyping to investigate patterns of TCR occurrence. In the later analysis, no new phenotypic data were used to find candidate immune exposures; instead, reliance was placed on TCR beta sequences and their occurrence across donors. An earlier analysis of some 500 of the donors used high-throughput TCR beta sequencing to judge whether each TCR beta V gene segment behaved as functional or pseudogenic. Alongside the repertoire data, information on donor age, sex, ethnicity and CMV serostatus was compiled. A later genetic analysis used genome-wide SNP genotypes for about 60% of the roughly 700 donors, treating that subset as a discovery cohort. Every discovery cohort repertoire had been produced on one sequencing platform. HLA typing covered class I and class II loci at four-digit resolution. The number of typed donors differed by locus: about 629-630 for A, B, C, DRB1 and DQB1; 500 to 550 for DQA1; some 590 for DPA1; and about 470 for DPB1. About five DR-DQ haplotypes were handled as single units for association and clustering, since linkage in the cohort was strong. Across 300 to 400 genotyped donors of the cohort, an average of about 240,000 unique TCR beta nucleotide sequences per donor were sequenced, and roughly a sixth of those sequences were non-productive. Beyond this particular receptor, the publication reports: Compared with equally common non-associated chains, HLA-associated TCR beta chains in a later analysis were more clonally expanded and had lower generation probabilities. About 15 rarely observed V segments, including chromosome 9 orphons, were excluded from the earlier analysis of about 500 of the donors because counts were too low. A later analysis found that TCR association rates varied across HLA loci, with DRB1 alleles showing the most associated TCRs and HLA-C alleles the fewest. In a later analysis, several top co-occurrence clusters were reported to appear linked to parvovirus B19, influenza, CMV and Epstein-Barr virus. When HLA alleles, especially DR and DQ, strongly co-occurred, TCR associations were difficult to assign to individual alleles. Sequencing depth was assumed to be roughly uniform across donors in the presence/absence analyses, though that assumption may not hold. In a later genetic analysis, fewer N-insertions in productive TCRs were reported among donors in an Asian-associated ancestry cluster than the approximately 710-donor mean. V-gene and J-gene trimming of TCR beta chains was associated with a missense DCLRE1C variant in a later genetic analysis, and the association was replicated in an independent cohort. A further reported finding was that TCR beta sequences accurately predicted the HLA-A and HLA-B alleles for most subjects in the first cohort. In an earlier analysis of about 540 of the donors, most TCR beta V segments were observed in productive rearrangements about 87% or about 30% of the time, broadly matching IMGT annotations. Most TCR sequences were observed very rarely across donors, whereas some public TCRs were present in many individuals. Because the 87-base-pair reads could not distinguish some IMGT-functional V segments, including TRBV6-2 and TRBV6-3, those segments were excluded. HLA typing was unavailable for some donors at each locus, so association tests used only the typed subset. In vitro tests confirmed that a few of the cytomegalovirus-associated TCR beta chains recognize cytomegalovirus antigens. At a false discovery rate of 0.05, a later analysis linked 16,951 TCR beta sequences to specific HLA alleles. Most CMV-associated TCR beta chains appeared to be HLA-restricted in a later analysis, and the HLA associations seemed to be driven largely by CMV exposure. Correlated functional status among segregating V segments might be attributable to linkage disequilibrium, but an unknown experimental factor could not be ruled out. The authors suggested that the approach could potentially be extended to other disease states and immunological phenotypes. The study listed approximately 160 TCR beta chains as associated with cytomegalovirus. CMV serostatus was the only immune exposure information available for the cohort. In both the original and validation cohorts, the classifier was reported to diagnose cytomegalovirus status with high specificity and sensitivity. The sequencing pipeline was judged likely to have produced a cluster of highly shared sequence variants as a technical artifact. This cohort had only TCR beta chains sequenced, and the lack of alpha or paired-chain data limited which features could be detected.

Sequences were obtained from PBMCs. This clonotype was sampled from a middle-aged man in good health and CMV-seronegative. The chain employs TRBV4-3 and TRBJ1-4; TRBD1 is a possible D gene, resting on 6 matching bases. The encoded CDR3 is CASSVGGAANEKLFF. The DNA sequence is as follows: TGCGCCAGCAGTGTGGGGGGGGCGGCTAATGAAAAACTGTTTTTT.